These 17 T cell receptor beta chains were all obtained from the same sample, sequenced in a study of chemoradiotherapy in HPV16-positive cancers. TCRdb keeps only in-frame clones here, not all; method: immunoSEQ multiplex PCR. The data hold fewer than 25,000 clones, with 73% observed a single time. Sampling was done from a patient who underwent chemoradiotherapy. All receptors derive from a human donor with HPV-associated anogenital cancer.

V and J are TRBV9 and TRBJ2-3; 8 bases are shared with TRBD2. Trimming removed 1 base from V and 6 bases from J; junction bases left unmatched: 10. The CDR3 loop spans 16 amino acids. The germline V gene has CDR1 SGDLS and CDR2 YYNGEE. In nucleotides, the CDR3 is TGTGCCAGCAGCGTAAGTGGCGGGAGGTCGGGGGATACGCAGTATTTT. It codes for CASSVSGGRSGDTQYF.

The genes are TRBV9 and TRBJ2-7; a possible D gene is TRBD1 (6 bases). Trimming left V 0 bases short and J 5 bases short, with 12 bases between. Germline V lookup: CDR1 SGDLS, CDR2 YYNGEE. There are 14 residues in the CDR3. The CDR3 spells CASSVGQGLDEQYF. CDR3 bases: TGTGCCAGCAGCGTAGGGCAGGGGTTGGACGAGCAGTACTTC.

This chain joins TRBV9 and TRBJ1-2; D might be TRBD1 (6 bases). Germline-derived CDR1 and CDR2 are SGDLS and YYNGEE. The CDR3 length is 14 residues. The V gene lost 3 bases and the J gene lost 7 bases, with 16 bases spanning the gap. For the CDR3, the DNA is TGTGCCAGCAGCGCCGGCGACAGGCTCGGTGGCTACACCTTC. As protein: CASSAGDRLGGYTF.

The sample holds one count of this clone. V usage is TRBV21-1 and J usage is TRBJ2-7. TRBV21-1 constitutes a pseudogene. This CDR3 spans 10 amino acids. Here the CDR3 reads CASSTHEQYF. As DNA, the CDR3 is TGTGCCAGCAGCACCCACGAGCAGTACTTC.

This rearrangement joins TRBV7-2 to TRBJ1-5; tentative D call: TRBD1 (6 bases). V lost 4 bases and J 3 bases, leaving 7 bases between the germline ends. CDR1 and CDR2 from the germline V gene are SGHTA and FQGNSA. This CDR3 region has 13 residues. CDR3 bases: TGTGCCAGCAGCTCAGGGGTCAATCAGCCCCAGCATTTT. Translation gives CASSSGVNQPQHF.

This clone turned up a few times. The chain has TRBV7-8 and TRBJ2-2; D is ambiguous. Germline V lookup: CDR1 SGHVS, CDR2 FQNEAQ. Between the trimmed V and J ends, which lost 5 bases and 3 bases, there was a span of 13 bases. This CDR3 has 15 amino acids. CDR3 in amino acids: CASSLHLADTGELFF. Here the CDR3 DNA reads TGTGCCAGCAGCCTGCATCTCGCGGACACCGGGGAGCTGTTTTTT. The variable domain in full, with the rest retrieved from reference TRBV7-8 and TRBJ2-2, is GAGVSQSPRYKVAKRGQDVALRCDPISGHVSLFWYQQALGQGPEFLTYFQNEAQLDKSGLPSDRFFAERPEGSVSTLKIQRTQQEDSAVYLCASSLHLADTGELFFGEGSRLTVL.

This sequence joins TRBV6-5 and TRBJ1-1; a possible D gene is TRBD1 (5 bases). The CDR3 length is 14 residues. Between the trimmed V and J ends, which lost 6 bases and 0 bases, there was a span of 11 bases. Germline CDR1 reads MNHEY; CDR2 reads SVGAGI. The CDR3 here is CASRANRLNTEAFF. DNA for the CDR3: TGTGCCAGCAGGGCTAACAGGTTGAACACTGAAGCTTTCTTT.

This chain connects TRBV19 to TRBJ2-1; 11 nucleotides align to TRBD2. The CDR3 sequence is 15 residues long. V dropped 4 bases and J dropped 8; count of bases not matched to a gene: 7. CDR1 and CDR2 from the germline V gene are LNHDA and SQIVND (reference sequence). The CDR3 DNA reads TGTGCCAGTAGTAGGCCGGGACTAGCGGACGATGAGCAGTTCTTC. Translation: CASSRPGLADDEQFF.

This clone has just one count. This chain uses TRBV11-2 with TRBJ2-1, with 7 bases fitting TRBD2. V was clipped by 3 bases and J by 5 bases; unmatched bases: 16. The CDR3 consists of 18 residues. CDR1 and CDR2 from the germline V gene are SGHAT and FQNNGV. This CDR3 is CASSFIRVKLALDNEQFF. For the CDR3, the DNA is TGTGCCAGCAGCTTCATTCGGGTCAAACTAGCGCTTGACAATGAGCAGTTCTTC.

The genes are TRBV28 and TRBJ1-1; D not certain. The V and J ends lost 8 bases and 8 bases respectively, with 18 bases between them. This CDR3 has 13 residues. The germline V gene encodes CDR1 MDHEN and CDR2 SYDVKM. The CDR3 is CASQTALFREAFF. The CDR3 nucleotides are TGTGCCAGCCAGACGGCCCTATTTCGCGAAGCTTTCTTT.

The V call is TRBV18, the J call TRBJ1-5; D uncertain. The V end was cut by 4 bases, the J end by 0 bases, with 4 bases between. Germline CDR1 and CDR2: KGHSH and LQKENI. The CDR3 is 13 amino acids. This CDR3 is CASSLRSNQPQHF. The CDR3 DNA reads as TGTGCCAGCTCACTTCGTAGCAATCAGCCCCAGCATTTT.

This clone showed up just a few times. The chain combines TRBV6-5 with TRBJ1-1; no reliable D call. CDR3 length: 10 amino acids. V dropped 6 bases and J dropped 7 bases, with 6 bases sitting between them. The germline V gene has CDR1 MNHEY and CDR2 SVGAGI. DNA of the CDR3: TGTGCCAGCAGACGGTTTGAAGCTTTCTTT. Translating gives CASRRFEAFF.

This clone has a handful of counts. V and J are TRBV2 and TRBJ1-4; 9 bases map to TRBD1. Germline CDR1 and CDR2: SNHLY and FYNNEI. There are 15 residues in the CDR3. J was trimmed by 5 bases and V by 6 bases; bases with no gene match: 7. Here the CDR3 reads CASSRTGVENEKLFF. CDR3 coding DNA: TGTGCCAGCAGCCGGACAGGGGTTGAAAATGAAAAACTGTTTTTT.

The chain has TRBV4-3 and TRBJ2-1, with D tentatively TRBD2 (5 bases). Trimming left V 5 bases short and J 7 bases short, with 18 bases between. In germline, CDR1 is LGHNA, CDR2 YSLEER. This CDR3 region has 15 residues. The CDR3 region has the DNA TGCGCCAGCAGCGCTTATAGAGGGCTTGAAAATGAGCAGTTCTTC. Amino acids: CASSAYRGLENEQFF.

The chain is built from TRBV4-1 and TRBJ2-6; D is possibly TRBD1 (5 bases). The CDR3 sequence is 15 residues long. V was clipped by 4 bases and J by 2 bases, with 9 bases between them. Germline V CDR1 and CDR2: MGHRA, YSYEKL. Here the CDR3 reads CASSLGRAGANVLTF. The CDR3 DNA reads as TGCGCCAGCAGCCTGGGCAGGGCTGGGGCCAACGTCCTGACTTTC.

The CDR3 protein is CASSLVSGGITDTQYF. The CDR3, as DNA: TGTGCCAGCAGCTTAGTATCTGGGGGTATTACAGATACGCAGTATTTT. The chain carries TRBV7-8 and TRBJ2-3; D tentatively fits TRBD1 or TRBD2 (5 bases each). The CDR3 totals 16 residues. Germline assignment: CDR1 SGHVS and CDR2 FQNEAQ. Deletions cut 1 base from V and 3 bases from J, with 14 bases between.

Here the CDR3 reads CAWRTPGSTYEQYF. The DNA for the CDR3 is TGTGCCTGGAGGACCCCGGGAAGCACCTACGAGCAGTACTTC. The chain carries TRBV30 and TRBJ2-7, with D possibly matching TRBD2 (5 bases). The germline V gene has CDR1 GTSNPN and CDR2 SVGIG (reference sequence). This CDR3 is built from 14 residues. V was shortened by 3 bases and J by 2 bases, with 14 bases between the two germline ends. The whole variable domain, filled in from reference TRBV30 and TRBJ2-7, reads SQTIHQWPATLVQPVGSPLSLECTVEGTSNPNLYWYRQAAGRGLQLLFYSVGIGQISSEVPQNLSASRPQDRQFILSSKKLLLSDSGFYLCAWRTPGSTYEQYFGPGTRLTVT.